What follows is one T cell receptor beta chain and its context. From germline, CDR1 is SGHVS and CDR2 FQNEAQ. V was pared by 5 bases and J by 5 bases, with 10 bases between. CDR3 length: 14 residues. This entry belongs to a study of blood T cell repertoires in COVID-19. Study at large: COVID-19 samples collected from the United States, Italy and Spain covered acute and convalescent phases. Sample material is recorded as cDNA or gDNA derived from T cells, B-cell-depleted T cells, or PBMCs.

Study processing details: Reference gene primer amplification in the assay estimated nucleated cell counts. Sequenced by immunoSEQ multiplex PCR; TCRdb stores in-frame clones only, minus some. That table gives V, J and clone size, and the DNA gave D and trimming. The sample contains about 63,000 clones, around four fifths of which appear only once. The chain uses TRBV7-8 and TRBJ1-6; the D gene is possibly TRBD1 (5 bases). The sequence derives from a human donor in a cohort sampled during active COVID-19. Sequenced: peripheral blood. The CDR3: CASSPRQNNSPLHF. CDR3 sequence (DNA): TGTGCCAGCAGCCCTCGACAGAATAATTCACCCCTCCACTTT.